This is a list of T cell receptor beta chains from one sample in a study of vaccination and CD4 T cells after COVID-19. These receptors' targets are unknown. TCRdb itself ran the PCR reads through MiXCR, one entry per CDR3 protein. This table has about 11,000 distinct CDR3 sequences, around 50% appearing once. The specimen sequenced was CD4+ T cells from blood, cultured in vitro. These receptors all stem from a human donor who had recovered from COVID-19. CDR3s include the opening cysteine and the closing phenylalanine or tryptophan. Fields, in order: D gene, clone size, J gene, V gene, CDR3 protein, CDR3 DNA. D genes are given only for firm matches. A clone size is listed for some rows: how often the clone was seen (once, few, many), or a class if it is expanded.

d_call: NA; clone_size: few; j_call: TRBJ1-5; v_call: TRBV19; cdr3_aa: CASSTAPQGRASNQPQHF; cdr3_nt: TGTGCCAGTAGTACGGCCCCCCAGGGCCGCGCTAGCAATCAGCCCCAGCATTTT
d_call: NA; clone_size: NA; j_call: TRBJ1-3; v_call: TRBV6-2/TRBV6-3; cdr3_aa: CASSYGGAGGNTIYF; cdr3_nt: TGTGCCAGCAGTTACGGGGGCGCGGGAGGAAACACCATATATTTT
d_call: NA; clone_size: few; j_call: TRBJ2-5; v_call: TRBV30; cdr3_aa: CAWSVGWGETQYF; cdr3_nt: TGTGCCTGGAGTGTAGGATGGGGGGAGACCCAGTACTTC
d_call: NA; clone_size: few; j_call: TRBJ1-1; v_call: TRBV6-5; cdr3_aa: CASSYLRGEAFF; cdr3_nt: TGTGCCAGCAGTTACCTCAGGGGAGAAGCTTTCTTT
d_call: NA; clone_size: NA; j_call: TRBJ2-2; v_call: TRBV30; cdr3_aa: CAWSKDPAGTGELFF; cdr3_nt: TGTGCCTGGAGTAAAGACCCCGCGGGCACCGGGGAGCTGTTTTTT
d_call: NA; clone_size: NA; j_call: TRBJ2-7; v_call: TRBV5-8; cdr3_aa: CASRPQVREQYF; cdr3_nt: TGTGCCAGCAGGCCCCAGGTGAGGGAGCAGTACTTC
d_call: TRBD2; clone_size: NA; j_call: TRBJ2-1; v_call: TRBV6-5; cdr3_aa: CASSLIGGIHNEQFF; cdr3_nt: TGTGCCAGCAGTTTAATCGGGGGGATCCACAATGAGCAGTTCTTC
d_call: TRBD1; clone_size: NA; j_call: TRBJ1-4; v_call: TRBV6-1; cdr3_aa: CASSESGTGKLFF; cdr3_nt: TGTGCCAGCAGTGAATCAGGGACAGGGAAACTGTTTTTT
d_call: TRBD1; clone_size: NA; j_call: TRBJ2-3; v_call: TRBV27; cdr3_aa: CASIVRTGPSTDTQYF; cdr3_nt: TGTGCCAGCATCGTAAGGACAGGGCCCTCCACAGATACGCAGTATTTT
d_call: NA; clone_size: NA; j_call: TRBJ2-7; v_call: TRBV6-1; cdr3_aa: CASRGTATYEQYF; cdr3_nt: TGTGCCAGCAGAGGGACTGCTACCTACGAGCAGTACTTC